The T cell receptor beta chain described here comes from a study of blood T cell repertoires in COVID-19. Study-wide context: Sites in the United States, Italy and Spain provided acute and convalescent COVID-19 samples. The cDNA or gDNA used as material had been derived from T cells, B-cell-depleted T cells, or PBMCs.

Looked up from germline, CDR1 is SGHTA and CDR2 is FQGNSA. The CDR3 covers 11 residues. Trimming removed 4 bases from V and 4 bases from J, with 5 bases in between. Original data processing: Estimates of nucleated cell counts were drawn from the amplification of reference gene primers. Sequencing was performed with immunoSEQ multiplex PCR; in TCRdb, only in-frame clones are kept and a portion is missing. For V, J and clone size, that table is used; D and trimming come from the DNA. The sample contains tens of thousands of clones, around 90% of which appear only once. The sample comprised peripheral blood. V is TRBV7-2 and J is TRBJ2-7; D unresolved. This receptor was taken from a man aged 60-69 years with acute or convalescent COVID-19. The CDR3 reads CASSSLYEQYF. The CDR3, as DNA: TGTGCCAGCAGCTCGCTATACGAGCAGTACTTC.